This TCR beta chain was recovered during a study of shared clonotypes between healthy human individuals. Generated by immunoSEQ multiplex PCR, the TCRdb table keeps only in-frame clones and is missing some. The repertoire holds about 2.5 million clones, with about 90% as singletons. CDR3 length: 17 amino acids. V dropped 5 bases and J dropped 0; count of bases not matched to a gene: 9. Germline assignment: CDR1 SGHAT and CDR2 FQNNGV. Sequencing was done on a sample of naive CD4+ T cells from PBMCs. Subset of the sample: CD45RA+ positively selected. This sequence joins TRBV11-2 and TRBJ2-3, with 9 bases aligning to TRBD2. This receptor was taken from a young man in good health. Some clones in this sample may be carry-over from other donors' samples. The CDR3 coding sequence is TGTGCCAGCAGCCCCCGACTAGCGGCGGCTAGCACAGATACGCAGTATTTT. Amino acid sequence: CASSPRLAAASTDTQYF.